This T cell receptor (beta chain) was obtained from a study of blood T cell repertoires in COVID-19. Study overall: The samples span acute and convalescent COVID-19 from the United States, Italy and Spain.

In the original workflow: Estimates of nucleated cell counts were drawn from the amplification of reference gene primers. The assay was immunoSEQ multiplex PCR, and TCRdb's table has in-frame clones only and misses some. The V and J calls and clone size come from that table; D and trimming were worked out from the DNA. The data contain under 75,000 clones, 88% of them singletons. The receptor was derived from a woman aged 80 or over with active COVID-19. The specimen was peripheral blood.

CDR3 in DNA: TGTGCCAGCAGTGAGACAGGGGATCGAGACGAGCAGTACTTC. Protein: CASSETGDRDEQYF. The chain carries TRBV6-1 and TRBJ2-7; 8 bases fit TRBD1. CDR3 length: 14 residues. The germline gives CDR1 MNHNS, CDR2 SASEGT. Germline trimming cut 3 bases from V and 5 bases from J; bases unmatched to any gene: 6.